Following are 27 T cell receptor beta chains from one sample sequenced in a study of blood T cell repertoires in COVID-19. This table comes from immunoSEQ multiplex PCR, and its TCRdb copy is limited to in-frame clones, with some not included. This sample has about 110,000 clones, with approximately 90% found just once. Sequencing was performed on peripheral blood. Every receptor here comes from a woman between 65 and 79 years old who had recovered from COVID-19.

The chain has TRBV2 and TRBJ2-1; maybe TRBD2 (6 bases). The V and J ends lost 7 bases and 1 base respectively, with 8 bases between them. The CDR3 extends over 13 amino acids. CDR1 and CDR2 from the germline V gene are SNHLY and FYNNEI. Here the CDR3 DNA reads TGTGCCAGCACGGGGAGGTCCTACAATGAGCAGTTCTTC. The encoded protein is CASTGRSYNEQFF.

The chain has TRBV28 and TRBJ1-2; the D gene is possibly TRBD1 (5 bases). Germline V gene sequence: CDR1 MDHEN, CDR2 SYDVKM. This CDR3 is 15 amino acids long. Between the trimmed V and J ends, which lost 6 bases and 1 base, there was a span of 15 bases. CDR3 sequence reads: CASRSDRLSNYGYTF. In DNA form, the CDR3 reads TGTGCCAGCAGATCAGACAGACTGAGTAACTATGGCTACACCTTC.

V is TRBV6-6 and J is TRBJ2-7, with D possibly being TRBD2 (5 bases). This CDR3 has 16 amino acids. Trimming removed 2 bases at V and 2 bases at J, with 16 bases between. Germline values: CDR1 MNHNY, CDR2 SVGAGI (reference sequence). CDR3 loop: CASSYTPLATTYEQYF. The CDR3 nucleotides read TGTGCCAGCAGTTACACCCCCTTGGCGACTACCTACGAGCAGTACTTC.

This chain uses TRBV5-6 with TRBJ1-6; D not certain. CDR1 and CDR2 from the germline V gene are SGHDT and YYEEEE. The CDR3 runs to 16 residues. V was cut by 1 base and J by 0 bases, with 8 bases left in between. Here the CDR3 reads CASSLQESSYNSPLHF. CDR3 nucleotides: TGTGCCAGCAGCTTGCAGGAAAGCTCCTATAATTCACCCCTCCACTTT.

Details on this clone: The sample contains more than one DNA sequence encoding this CDR3. This chain connects TRBV7-2 to TRBJ1-2; no firm D call. The CDR3 totals 12 residues. Germline loops: CDR1 SGHTA, CDR2 FQGNSA. The ends were cut back, 3 bases at V and 1 base at J, with 3 bases in the middle. This chain's CDR3 is CASSFSNYGYTF. CDR3 sequence (DNA): TGTGCCAGCAGCTTTAGTAACTATGGCTACACCTTC.

The chain links TRBV6-2 or TRBV6-3 to TRBJ2-7; D might be TRBD2 (6 bases). The ends were cut back, 5 bases at V and 3 bases at J, with 11 bases in the middle. CDR1 MNHEY and CDR2 SVGEGT come from the germline V gene. The CDR3 consists of 13 residues. CDR3 nucleotides: TGTGCCAGCAGTGACGGGACTCGCTACGAGCAGTACTTC. It codes for CASSDGTRYEQYF.

The V call is TRBV5-4, the J call TRBJ2-7; 7 bases align to TRBD1. This CDR3 has 14 residues. Germline CDR1 SGHNT, CDR2 YYREEE (reference sequence). Trimming at V came to 6 bases and at J to 1 base, leaving 7 bases not matched to a gene. The CDR3 bases are TGTGCCAGCAAAGACAGGGTCGGGTCCTACGAGCAGTACTTC. This encodes CASKDRVGSYEQYF.

This chain links TRBV3-1 (or the pseudogene TRBV3-2) with TRBJ2-5, with D tentatively TRBD2 (5 bases). CDR3 length: 13 residues. V was clipped by 5 bases and J by 4 bases, with 11 bases between them. The germline CDR1 and CDR2 sequences are LGHDT and YNNKEL (reference sequence). This CDR3 is CASSAMGRETQYF. The CDR3 nucleotides read TGTGCCAGCAGCGCTATGGGGAGAGAGACCCAGTACTTC.

This chain connects TRBV7-2 to TRBJ2-7; 7 bases match TRBD1. With 1 base clipped from V and 2 bases from J, the junction kept 5 bases outside the gene matches. Germline V gives CDR1 SGHTA, CDR2 FQGNSA. The length of the CDR3 is 15 residues. This CDR3 reads CASSLEGARTYEQYF. Here the CDR3 DNA reads TGTGCCAGCAGCTTAGAGGGGGCTAGGACCTACGAGCAGTACTTC.

This chain links TRBV3-1 (or the pseudogene TRBV3-2) with TRBJ2-7, with 12 bases aligning to TRBD2. V trimming: 0 bases; J trimming: 6 bases; junction bases outside the gene matches: 6. Per germline, CDR1 LGHDT and CDR2 YNNKEL (reference sequence). The length of the CDR3 is 16 residues. CDR3 amino acids: CASSQDSRLAGAEQYF. CDR3 nucleotide sequence: TGTGCCAGCAGCCAAGATTCCAGACTAGCGGGGGCCGAGCAGTACTTC.

This chain uses TRBV3-1 (or the pseudogene TRBV3-2) with TRBJ2-7; 10 nucleotides agree with TRBD2. The trim removed 1 base at V and 0 bases at J, leaving 6 bases unmatched. The CDR3 loop spans 17 amino acids. The germline CDR1 and CDR2 sequences are LGHDT and YNNKEL (reference sequence). The CDR3 DNA reads as TGTGCCAGCAGCCAAGCCACTAGCGGGACGAGCTCCTACGAGCAGTACTTC. Its protein product is CASSQATSGTSSYEQYF.

The gene calls are TRBV6-4 and TRBJ1-2, with D perhaps matching TRBD1 (6 bases). V was shortened by 6 bases and J by 0 bases, with 14 bases between the two germline ends. CDR1 MRHNA and CDR2 SNTAGT come from the germline V gene. The CDR3 is made up of 15 amino acids. This chain's CDR3 is CASSPDRTSNYGYTF. In nucleotides, the CDR3 is TGTGCCAGCAGCCCGGACAGAACATCTAACTATGGCTACACCTTC.

This rearrangement joins TRBV27 to TRBJ2-5; 10 bases agree with TRBD2. CDR1 is MNHEY and CDR2 is SMNVEV in the germline V gene (reference sequence). V lost 7 bases to trimming and J lost 7 bases; unmatched junction nucleotides: 15. CDR3 length: 16 residues. The CDR3 reads CASTDITSGKAWTQYF. The DNA for the CDR3 is TGTGCCAGCACCGACATAACTAGCGGGAAGGCCTGGACCCAGTACTTC.

J is TRBJ1-3 and V is TRBV28, with D maybe TRBD1 (6 bases). V was trimmed by 5 bases and J by 4 bases, leaving 15 bases between them. Germline lookup yields CDR1 MDHEN and CDR2 SYDVKM. CDR3 size: 15 residues. CDR3 protein: CASSSPGQGGNTIYF. CDR3 bases: TGTGCCAGCAGTAGCCCCGGGCAGGGGGGAAACACCATATATTTT.

V gene TRBV29-1 combines with J gene TRBJ2-2; 10 nucleotides agree with TRBD2. This CDR3 contains 15 residues. CDR1 is SQVTM and CDR2 is ANQGSEA in the germline V gene. Germline trimming cut 5 bases from V and 0 bases from J; bases unmatched to any gene: 3. The CDR3, as DNA: TGCAGCGTTCAAGCGGGAGGGCCGAACACCGGGGAGCTGTTTTTT. Protein product: CSVQAGGPNTGELFF.

V and J are TRBV6-6 and TRBJ2-5; perhaps TRBD2 as D (6 bases). This CDR3 spans 13 amino acids. With 6 bases removed from V and 5 bases from J, the gap between germline ends came to 13 bases. Germline V CDR1 and CDR2: MNHNY, SVGAGI (reference sequence). The CDR3 spells CASSRLGGETQYF. For the CDR3, the DNA is TGTGCCAGCAGCCGACTAGGCGGGGAGACCCAGTACTTC.

CDR3 amino acids: CAISSIAGGPWEETQYF. The CDR3 coding sequence is TGTGCCATCAGTAGTATAGCGGGAGGGCCCTGGGAGGAGACCCAGTACTTC. The chain carries TRBV10-3 and TRBJ2-5; 11 positions match TRBD2. Germline-derived CDR1 and CDR2 are ENHRY and SYGVKD. V was clipped by 5 bases and J by 5 bases; unmatched bases: 13. The CDR3 covers 17 residues.

V gene TRBV7-9 combines with J gene TRBJ2-1; 7 nucleotides agree with TRBD1. The V gene end was trimmed by 4 bases and the J gene end by 8 bases; junction bases not matched to a gene: 8. This CDR3 has 14 amino acids. CDR1 SEHNR and CDR2 FQNEAQ come from the germline V gene (reference sequence). CDR3: CASSSTRGSDEQFF. In DNA form, the CDR3 reads TGTGCCAGCAGCTCTACCAGGGGGTCGGATGAGCAGTTCTTC.

This clone was seen once. V is TRBV27 and J is TRBJ2-1; 10 positions match TRBD1. With V trimmed by 2 bases and J by 2 bases, 3 bases remained unmatched. This CDR3 is built from 16 residues. The germline V gene encodes CDR1 MNHEY and CDR2 SMNVEV (reference sequence). CDR3 nucleotides: TGTGCCAGCAGTTTAAGGGGACAGGGGCCCTACAATGAGCAGTTCTTC. Protein product: CASSLRGQGPYNEQFF.

The chain uses TRBV19 and TRBJ2-6, with D hard to call. The CDR3 is made up of 15 amino acids. The germline V and J ends were trimmed by 3 bases and 4 bases, with 10 bases remaining between them. CDR1 and CDR2 (germline): LNHDA, SQIVND (reference sequence). CDR3 loop: CASSIFGEGANVLTF. As DNA, the CDR3 is TGTGCCAGTAGTATCTTCGGTGAAGGGGCCAACGTCCTGACTTTC.

The chain recombines TRBV28 with TRBJ2-1; D uncertain. Per germline, CDR1 MDHEN and CDR2 SYDVKM. The CDR3 spans 12 residues. Trimming removed 4 bases at V and 5 bases at J, with 6 bases between. The CDR3 loop reads CASSSPDNEQFF. Written as DNA, the CDR3 is TGTGCCAGCAGTTCACCGGACAATGAGCAGTTCTTC.

The V call is TRBV3-1 (or the pseudogene TRBV3-2), the J call TRBJ1-6, with D hard to call. V was trimmed by 1 base and J by 10 bases, leaving 17 bases between them. Germline lookup yields CDR1 LGHDT and CDR2 YNNKEL (reference sequence). CDR3 size: 16 residues. DNA for the CDR3: TGTGCCAGCAGCCAAGGGGTCTCGACGGGAGGATCACCCCTCCACTTT. Its protein product is CASSQGVSTGGSPLHF.

V usage is TRBV7-2 and J usage is TRBJ2-1, with 8 nucleotides matching TRBD2. The CDR3 extends over 15 amino acids. Trimming removed 4 bases from V and 4 bases from J; junction bases left unmatched: 6. CDR1 and CDR2 (germline): SGHTA, FQGNSA. CDR3 in DNA: TGTGCCAGCAGCTCATACCCTAGCGGGTACAATGAGCAGTTCTTC. Translating it yields CASSSYPSGYNEQFF. Complete variable domain (other parts from reference TRBV7-2 and TRBJ2-1): GAGVSQSPSNKVTEKGKDVELRCDPISGHTALYWYRQSLGQGLEFLIYFQGNSAPDKSGLPSDRFSAERTGGSVSTLTIQRTQQEDSAVYLCASSSYPSGYNEQFFGPGTRLTVL.

This sequence joins TRBV28 and TRBJ1-4; possible D gene TRBD1, 5 bases. The germline V and J ends were trimmed by 8 bases and 4 bases, with 20 bases remaining between them. Germline values: CDR1 MDHEN, CDR2 SYDVKM. This CDR3 is built from 16 residues. The chain's CDR3 is CASGFSLDGGNEKLFF. The CDR3 coding sequence is TGTGCCAGCGGGTTTAGTCTGGACGGGGGTAATGAAAAACTGTTTTTT.

The chain uses TRBV28 and TRBJ1-2; no reliable D call. Deletions cut 2 bases from V and 5 bases from J, with 18 bases between. CDR3 size: 16 residues. The germline CDR1 and CDR2 sequences are MDHEN and SYDVKM. The CDR3 protein is CASSLRAARGGYGYTF. CDR3 nucleotides: TGTGCCAGCAGTTTAAGGGCAGCCCGGGGTGGGTATGGCTACACCTTC.

The chain combines TRBV4-3 with TRBJ2-7; 9 bases are a match to TRBD2. The CDR3 extends over 17 amino acids. Germline V gene sequence: CDR1 LGHNA, CDR2 YSLEER. The junction had 8 bases not matched to a gene; V was cut back by 1 base and J by 1 base. Written as DNA, the CDR3 is TGCGCCAGCAGCCAAGCAGTAGCGGGAGCCTTTTCCTACGAGCAGTACTTC. Translated, it gives CASSQAVAGAFSYEQYF.

The chain recombines TRBV29-1 with TRBJ1-5, with TRBD1 identical over 10 bases. CDR1 is SQVTM, CDR2 ANQGSEA, per germline. Unmatched junction bases numbered 12, after V lost 6 bases and J lost 10 bases. The CDR3 has 14 residues. The CDR3 DNA follows: TGCAGCGTGGGGACAGGGGTCGGGGGTTCTCCCCAGCATTTT. Translating gives CSVGTGVGGSPQHF. The full variable domain, completed using reference TRBV29-1 and TRBJ1-5, is SAVISQKPSRDICQRGTSLTIQCQVDSQVTMMFWYRQQPGQSLTLIATANQGSEATYESGFVIDKFPISRPNLTFSTLTVSNMSPEDSSIYLCSVGTGVGGSPQHFGDGTRLSIL.